This T cell receptor (beta chain) was sequenced during a study of OX40 agonist ivuxolimab in advanced cancers. In the study overall: An agonistic human IgG2 monoclonal antibody against OX40 (CD134) was given.

The table came from immunoSEQ multiplex PCR; TCRdb's copy has only in-frame clones and leaves some out. The sample consists of tens of thousands of clones, approximately 81% of them appearing once. CDR1 and CDR2 (germline): SGHRS, YFSETQ. Trimming removed 4 bases from V and 2 bases from J; junction bases left unmatched: 6. This CDR3 comprises 15 residues. Exclusion of a patient followed from autoimmune disease history or systemic immunosuppression. Material: CD4+ or CD8+ T cells sorted from blood, obtained in a trial of the OX40 agonist ivuxolimab. The chain carries TRBV5-1 and TRBJ2-7, with TRBD2 matching 10 bases. This receptor was obtained from an adult with an advanced solid tumor such as melanoma, head and neck, liver or kidney cancer. This chain's CDR3 is CASSPWTSGAYEQYF. DNA of the CDR3: TGCGCCAGCAGCCCCTGGACTAGCGGAGCCTACGAGCAGTACTTC. Variable domain in full (rest from reference TRBV5-1 and TRBJ2-7): KAGVTQTPRYLIKTRGQQVTLSCSPISGHRSVSWYQQTPGQGLQFLFEYFSETQRNKGNFPGRFSGRQFSNSRSEMNVSTLELGDSALYLCASSPWTSGAYEQYFGPGTRLTVT.